These 14 T cell receptor beta chains were all obtained from the same sample, sequenced in a study of cytomegalovirus exposure and HLA in healthy donors (dated by TCRdb to about 2017). Libraries were constructed by the immunoSEQ multiplex PCR assay. The multiplex PCR relied on a mix of 60 forward primers for TCR Vbeta segments and 13 reverse primers for TCR Jbeta segments. The clones in this table, taken by TCRdb from immuneACCESS, are in-frame only. Not every clone is retained; where verified, under half of the shortfall comes from an unresolved V gene, and the cause of the rest is unknown. The sample includes 84,000 or so clones, with under 85% observed a single time. The ten largest clones add up to 2.7% of the sample. Source material: PBMCs. These receptors all stem from a man aged 30-40 years in good health and CMV-seronegative.

This clone turned up a few times. This chain uses TRBV7-9 with TRBJ2-3; TRBD2 agrees at 7 bases. Trimming removed 4 bases from V and 6 bases from J; junction bases left unmatched: 10. The germline V gene encodes CDR1 SEHNR and CDR2 FQNEAQ (reference sequence). This CDR3 is 15 amino acids long. The CDR3 sequence: CASSSPGTTLDTQYF. DNA of the CDR3: TGTGCCAGCAGCTCCCCCGGGACTACTCTTGATACGCAGTATTTT.

The chain recombines TRBV4-1 with TRBJ1-5, with 7 bases matching TRBD1. This CDR3 is 15 amino acids long. In germline, CDR1 is MGHRA, CDR2 YSYEKL. The trim removed 5 bases at V and 5 bases at J, leaving 9 bases unmatched. CDR3: CASSSNQGGDQPQHF. The CDR3 coding sequence is TGCGCCAGCAGCTCTAACCAGGGGGGAGATCAGCCCCAGCATTTT.

This rearrangement joins TRBV19 to TRBJ1-5; D is perhaps TRBD1 (6 bases). With 3 bases removed from V and 5 bases from J, the gap between germline ends came to 17 bases. CDR1 and CDR2 (germline): LNHDA, SQIVND (reference sequence). This CDR3 is built from 16 residues. CDR3 in DNA: TGTGCCAGTAGTATTCTCCGACAGGTCCGGGATCAGCCCCAGCATTTT. As protein: CASSILRQVRDQPQHF. Together with reference TRBV19 and TRBJ1-5, the CDR3 gives the full variable domain: DGGITQSPKYLFRKEGQNVTLSCEQNLNHDAMYWYRQDPGQGLRLIYYSQIVNDFQKGDIAEGYSVSREKKESFPLTVTSAQKNPTAFYLCASSILRQVRDQPQHFGDGTRLSIL.

V is TRBV15 and J is TRBJ1-3; D call uncertain. The CDR3 covers 15 residues. V gave up 0 bases and J gave up 4 bases, with 10 bases separating them. In germline, CDR1 is LNHNV, CDR2 YYDKDF (reference sequence). The CDR3 protein is CATSRDEGSGNTIYF. The CDR3 DNA reads TGTGCCACCAGCAGAGATGAGGGTAGCGGAAACACCATATATTTT.

On this clone itself: Germline is not matched at one junction end, which may reflect a read error. The J gene is TRBJ1-1, the V gene TRBV6-5; 10 bases align to TRBD1. The CDR3 loop spans 14 amino acids. Germline loops: CDR1 MNHEY, CDR2 SVGAGI. The CDR3 here is CASNDRGPATEAFF. The CDR3 DNA sequence: TGTGCAAGCAATGACAGGGGGCCCGCCACTGAAGCTTTCTTT.

The V and J genes are TRBV6-6 and TRBJ2-7, with 8 bases lining up with TRBD1. The CDR3 covers 15 residues. V lost 7 bases and J lost 3; bases outside the gene matches: 11. In germline, CDR1 is MNHNY, CDR2 SVGAGI (reference sequence). CDR3 loop: CASTPDRGRFYEQYF. DNA of the CDR3: TGTGCCAGCACCCCCGACAGGGGCCGTTTCTACGAGCAGTACTTC.

This chain joins TRBV4-1 and TRBJ1-2, with D possibly matching TRBD1 (6 bases). CDR1 and CDR2 from the germline V gene are MGHRA and YSYEKL. This CDR3 region has 15 residues. Between the trimmed V and J ends, which lost 4 bases and 8 bases, there was a span of 20 bases. CDR3 DNA: TGCGCCAGCAGCCCACATGGGGGGGGGCTGGGAGGCTACACCTTC. Its protein product is CASSPHGGGLGGYTF.

This clone was seen a handful of times. This chain joins TRBV5-1 and TRBJ1-5, with 9 bases that match TRBD1. CDR3 size: 15 residues. Germline V gives CDR1 SGHRS, CDR2 YFSETQ. J lost 9 bases, V lost 4 bases, and 11 bases had no gene match. This CDR3 is CASSPDGRTGAPQHF. CDR3 in DNA: TGCGCCAGCAGCCCTGATGGTAGGACAGGGGCGCCCCAGCATTTT.

The rearrangement uses TRBV5-1 and TRBJ1-6; D might be TRBD1 (6 bases). The length of the CDR3 is 18 residues. Germline V CDR1 and CDR2: SGHRS, YFSETQ. V lost 0 bases and J 0 bases, leaving 13 bases between the germline ends. The CDR3 spells CASSLAWDTSSYNSPLHF. In nucleotides, the CDR3 is TGCGCCAGCAGCTTGGCCTGGGACACAAGCTCCTATAATTCACCCCTCCACTTT. The full variable domain, its missing parts supplied by reference TRBV5-1 and TRBJ1-6, is KAGVTQTPRYLIKTRGQQVTLSCSPISGHRSVSWYQQTPGQGLQFLFEYFSETQRNKGNFPGRFSGRQFSNSRSEMNVSTLELGDSALYLCASSLAWDTSSYNSPLHFGNGTRLTVT.

As DNA, the CDR3 is TGTGCCTGGAGTTTAAAGGGTAATCGGGGTGAAGCTTTCTTT. This translates into CAWSLKGNRGEAFF. The chain is built from TRBV30 and TRBJ1-1; D unclear. The CDR3 sequence is 14 residues long. Trimming stripped 2 bases from V and 7 bases from J, with 17 bases between. Germline assignment: CDR1 GTSNPN and CDR2 SVGIG (reference sequence). Based on the CDR3 plus reference TRBV30 and TRBJ1-1, the full variable domain is SQTIHQWPATLVQPVGSPLSLECTVEGTSNPNLYWYRQAAGRGLQLLFYSVGIGQISSEVPQNLSASRPQDRQFILSSKKLLLSDSGFYLCAWSLKGNRGEAFFGQGTRLTVV.

The chain recombines TRBV28 with TRBJ2-7; TRBD1 aligns across 7 bases. The CDR3 has 16 amino acids. Germline CDR1 reads MDHEN; CDR2 reads SYDVKM. The V segment lost 3 bases and the J segment 2 bases; nucleotides outside the gene matches: 10. In DNA, the CDR3 is TGTGCCAGCAGTTTGAGTTTAGGCCAGGGGGCCTACGAGCAGTACTTC. It codes for CASSLSLGQGAYEQYF.

This chain joins TRBV7-6 and TRBJ2-7; tentatively, D is TRBD2 (6 bases). V lost 0 bases to trimming and J lost 1 base, with 13 bases between them. The CDR3 loop spans 16 amino acids. Germline CDR1 SGHVS, CDR2 FNYEAQ. The CDR3 is CASSLASGDQSYEQYF. CDR3 nucleotide sequence: TGTGCCAGCAGCTTAGCATCGGGGGACCAGTCCTACGAGCAGTACTTC.

The chain is built from TRBV7-8 and TRBJ2-7; 11 positions match TRBD2. V lost 5 bases and J lost 7; bases outside the gene matches: 7. This CDR3 spans 14 amino acids. CDR1 is SGHVS, CDR2 FQNEAQ, per germline. For the CDR3, the DNA is TGTGCCAGCAGCCGACTAGCGGGGCCGGGGGAGCAGTACTTC. It codes for CASSRLAGPGEQYF.

The V and J genes are TRBV28 and TRBJ1-5; a weak D match, TRBD1 (6 bases). The CDR3 is made up of 12 amino acids. The V and J ends lost 7 bases and 5 bases respectively, with 9 bases between them. Looked up from germline, CDR1 is MDHEN and CDR2 is SYDVKM. The CDR3 sequence is CASTRGHQPQHF. CDR3 DNA sequence: TGTGCCAGCACCAGGGGTCATCAGCCCCAGCATTTT.